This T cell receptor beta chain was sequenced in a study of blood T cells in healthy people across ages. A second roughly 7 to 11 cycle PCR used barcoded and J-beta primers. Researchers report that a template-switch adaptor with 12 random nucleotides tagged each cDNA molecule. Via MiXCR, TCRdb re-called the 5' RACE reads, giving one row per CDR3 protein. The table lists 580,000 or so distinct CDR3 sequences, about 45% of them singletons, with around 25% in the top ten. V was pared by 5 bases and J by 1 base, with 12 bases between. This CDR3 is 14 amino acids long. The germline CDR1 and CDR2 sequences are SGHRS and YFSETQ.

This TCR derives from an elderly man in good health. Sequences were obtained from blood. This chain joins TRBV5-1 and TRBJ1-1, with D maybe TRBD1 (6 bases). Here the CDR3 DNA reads TGCGCCAGCAGACAAACAGGGTCGAACACTGAAGCTTTCTTT. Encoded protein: CASRQTGSNTEAFF.